This paragraph covers one TCR beta chain sequence. Its antigen is undetermined. The data stem from a study of shared clonotypes between healthy human individuals. Whole-study findings and limits: It was observed that roughly 5.1% of naive CD4 clonotypes were shared across a handful of donors. It was expected that sequencing depth would affect clonotype sharing among donors.

Naive CD8 cells, CD45RO-negative and positively selected for CCR7, excluded terminally differentiated effector memory CD45RA+ cells. Each of the donors was a healthy adult who was HIV-negative and had not had a recent acute infection or vaccination. Germline V CDR1 and CDR2: MNHEY, SMNVEV (reference sequence). The CDR3 covers 16 residues. V lost 5 bases and J 2 bases, leaving 18 bases between the germline ends. Each sorted subset replicate got 200 ng genomic DNA, around 29,000 genomes. Assay used: immunoSEQ multiplex PCR; TCRdb lists only in-frame clones, some missing. Seen here are around 2,000,000 clones, 85% to 95% observed once, and the top ten hold roughly 1.2%.

Material for sequencing was naive CD8+ T cells sorted from blood. This chain joins TRBV27 and TRBJ1-2; D remains ambiguous. The receptor was derived from a man younger than 35 in good health. In DNA, the CDR3 is TGTGCCAGCAGTCCCTTATCCCCTCTTCGGAACTATGGCTACACCTTC. As protein: CASSPLSPLRNYGYTF.